At least ten counts were recorded for the clone carrying this T cell receptor (beta chain). Its antigen is not known. In germline, CDR1 is LGHNA, CDR2 YNFKEQ. The CDR3 is 16 residues long. V was clipped by 4 bases and J by 3 bases; unmatched bases: 3. The sample comes from a study of response to subunit inactivated influenza vaccine. Study-level points and caveats: Authors suggested each seasonal influenza vaccination recruits few new T cells.

TCRdb called the RT-PCR reads again in MiXCR, with one record for every CDR3 protein. The sample shows about 650,000 distinct CDR3 sequences, approximately 15% of them seen only once. The rearrangement joins TRBV4-2 to TRBJ2-7, with 16 positions matching TRBD2. Material: PBMCs from blood, obtained 12 days after vaccination. This clonotype originated in a middle-aged man who received an inactivated influenza vaccine. CDR3 in DNA: TGTGCCAGCAGCCCTGGGACTAGCGGGGGGGGCTACGAGCAGTACTTC. Its translation: CASSPGTSGGGYEQYF.